The 26 T cell receptor beta chains in this list originate from one sample, sequenced in a study of PD-1 blockade in classical Hodgkin lymphoma. Repertoires were generated with immunoSEQ multiplex PCR, while TCRdb's copy carries only in-frame clones and drops some. This sample has roughly 40,000 clones, with around two thirds found just once. Each patient experienced a relapse that followed autologous stem cell transplantation, and brentuximab vedotin exposure varied. The sample was peripheral blood mononuclear cells (PBMCs), taken at baseline. The origin of the receptors is a human donor with classical Hodgkin lymphoma.

The chain employs TRBV6-6 and TRBJ1-2; possible D gene TRBD1, 5 bases. The germline V gene encodes CDR1 MNHNY and CDR2 SVGAGI (reference sequence). V lost 8 bases and J 8 bases, leaving 18 bases between the germline ends. The CDR3 length is 13 residues. For the CDR3, the DNA is TGTGCCAGCGGTGGGGGGTTTACGAGGGGCTACACCTTC. It is translated as CASGGGFTRGYTF.

By share of the sample, this clone is medium-sized. The chain links TRBV4-3 to TRBJ2-2; D call uncertain. V was trimmed by 0 bases and J by 5 bases, leaving 10 bases between them. There are 15 residues in the CDR3. CDR1 and CDR2 from the germline V gene are LGHNA and YSLEER. Here the CDR3 reads CASSQDSGRTGELFF. CDR3 sequence (DNA): TGCGCCAGCAGCCAAGATAGTGGCAGAACCGGGGAGCTGTTTTTT.

The sample holds a few counts of this clone. This chain links TRBV5-6 with TRBJ2-3, with D perhaps TRBD1 (6 bases). Per the germline V gene, CDR1 is SGHDT and CDR2 is YYEEEE. V gave up 4 bases and J gave up 1 base, with 22 bases separating them. There are 18 residues in the CDR3. The CDR3 sequence is CASSETEGVVGGTDTQYF. DNA for the CDR3: TGTGCCAGCAGCGAGACAGAGGGGGTTGTTGGAGGCACAGATACGCAGTATTTT.

This rearrangement joins TRBV6-4 to TRBJ1-2; D is undetermined. The CDR3 totals 13 residues. CDR1 and CDR2 (germline): MRHNA, SNTAGT. With 3 bases removed from V and 5 bases from J, the gap between germline ends came to 10 bases. CDR3 residues: CASSERPLYGYTF. The CDR3 nucleotides are TGTGCCAGCAGTGAAAGACCTTTATATGGCTACACCTTC.

The chain links TRBV30 to TRBJ1-5, with D uncertain. The CDR3 contains 14 residues. With 4 bases removed from V and 3 bases from J, the gap between germline ends came to 13 bases. CDR1 GTSNPN and CDR2 SVGIG come from the germline V gene (reference sequence). The CDR3 protein is CAWTRSGYNQPQHF. The CDR3 DNA reads as TGTGCCTGGACCCGGTCCGGGTACAATCAGCCCCAGCATTTT.

In its sample, this clone was seen a few times. The CDR3 DNA reads TGTGCCATCAGTGATACTAGCGGGAGTTTCGACGAGCAGTACTTC. Translated: CAISDTSGSFDEQYF. V gene TRBV10-3 combines with J gene TRBJ2-7; 11 bases align to TRBD2. Trimming took 3 bases from V and 5 from J; bases not matched to a gene: 6. CDR1 and CDR2 from the germline V gene are ENHRY and SYGVKD. The CDR3 covers 15 residues.

The chain links TRBV11-3 to TRBJ1-5; possibly TRBD1 for D (5 bases). This CDR3 has 17 residues. Trimming pared 2 bases from V and 3 bases from J, leaving 17 bases between. In germline, CDR1 is SGHNT, CDR2 YENEEA. The CDR3 bases are TGTGCCAGCAGCTTATGGCTCCTTAGGGGACCCAATCAGCCCCAGCATTTT. The encoded protein is CASSLWLLRGPNQPQHF.

This clone was detected only a few times. The V call is TRBV10-1, the J call TRBJ1-1; D call uncertain. Germline V gene sequence: CDR1 WNHNN, CDR2 SYGVQD (reference sequence). V lost 4 bases, J lost 1 base, and 7 bases lay in between. The CDR3 contains 13 residues. The CDR3: CASSGPTNTEAFF. The CDR3 DNA is TGCGCCAGCAGTGGCCCTACGAACACTGAAGCTTTCTTT.

The CDR3, as DNA: TGTGCCAACCCACCGACGAAGGACAGGATGAACACTGAAGCTTTCTTT. Residues: CANPPTKDRMNTEAFF. The chain joins TRBV21-1 to TRBJ1-1; TRBD1 reflects the table's D call only, with no check against the DNA. TRBV21-1 is noted as a pseudogene. The CDR3 has 16 residues.

The chain has TRBV11-2 and TRBJ1-4, with TRBD1 identical over 10 bases. This CDR3 spans 13 amino acids. Losses at the gene ends were 6 bases for V and 8 bases for J; bases not matched to a gene: 3. The germline V gene has CDR1 SGHAT and CDR2 FQNNGV. The CDR3 reads CASRGQGSEKLFF. CDR3 sequence (DNA): TGTGCCAGCAGGGGACAGGGGTCCGAAAAACTGTTTTTT.

The chain employs TRBV30 and TRBJ1-1, with TRBD1 as a possible D gene (5 bases). V lost 0 bases and J 8 bases, leaving 10 bases between the germline ends. CDR3 length equals 12 residues. CDR1 GTSNPN and CDR2 SVGIG come from the germline V gene (reference sequence). The CDR3 DNA reads TGTGCCTGGAGTGTACGGGGGGTAGAAGCTTTCTTT. It specifies CAWSVRGVEAFF.

The gene calls are TRBV29-1 and TRBJ2-5, with D unclear. Germline loops: CDR1 SQVTM, CDR2 ANQGSEA. Trimming stripped 7 bases from V and 4 bases from J, with 16 bases between. The length of the CDR3 is 13 residues. The CDR3 coding sequence is TGCAGCGCAAATACGGGCTCCCTAGAGACCCAGTACTTC. As protein: CSANTGSLETQYF.

V and J are TRBV4-3 and TRBJ1-2; tentatively, D is TRBD1 (5 bases). V lost 2 bases and J lost 4, with 14 bases in between. Per the germline V gene, CDR1 is LGHNA and CDR2 is YSLEER. The CDR3 loop spans 15 amino acids. The CDR3 protein is CASSQSLGGGYGYTF. As DNA, the CDR3 is TGCGCCAGCAGCCAATCCCTGGGGGGGGGCTATGGCTACACCTTC.

This chain links TRBV5-4 with TRBJ2-1; D is unresolved. The CDR3 runs 14 residues. Germline CDR1 SGHNT, CDR2 YYREEE (reference sequence). V lost 4 bases and J 0 bases, leaving 8 bases between the germline ends. CDR3 loop: CASSNLSSYNEQFF. The CDR3 region has the DNA TGTGCCAGCAGCAATCTTAGCTCCTACAATGAGCAGTTCTTC.

V gene TRBV12-5 combines with J gene TRBJ2-3; D ambiguous. Germline V lookup: CDR1 LGHNT, CDR2 FRNRAP. This CDR3 contains 13 residues. Trimming removed 5 bases at V and 6 bases at J, with 12 bases between. The CDR3 here is CASGAGVIDTQYF. CDR3 coding DNA: TGTGCTAGTGGTGCTGGTGTAATTGATACGCAGTATTTT.

The chain has TRBV19 and TRBJ1-2, with D hard to call. The CDR3 contains 15 residues. CDR1 and CDR2 (germline): LNHDA, SQIVND (reference sequence). V was clipped by 5 bases and J by 0 bases, with 13 bases between them. This CDR3 is CASSFDFLANYGYTF. In DNA, the CDR3 is TGTGCCAGTAGTTTCGACTTTTTAGCTAACTATGGCTACACCTTC.

The chain is built from TRBV6-6 and TRBJ2-5; D is uncertain. This CDR3 has 13 residues. Germline values: CDR1 MNHNY, CDR2 SVGAGI (reference sequence). V was clipped by 2 bases and J by 5 bases, with 9 bases between them. The CDR3 loop reads CASSYQQYETQYF. The CDR3 DNA sequence: TGTGCCAGCAGTTACCAACAGTACGAGACCCAGTACTTC.

The CDR3 is CASSVRISGGEQFF. In nucleotides, the CDR3 is TGTGCCAGCAGCGTACGGATTAGCGGGGGTGAGCAGTTCTTC. The chain is built from TRBV9 and TRBJ2-1, with 9 nucleotides matching TRBD2. V lost 1 base to trimming and J lost 9 bases; unmatched junction nucleotides: 5. This CDR3 spans 14 amino acids. CDR1 is SGDLS, CDR2 YYNGEE, per germline.

The chain carries TRBV19 and TRBJ1-2; 10 nucleotides align to TRBD1. The CDR3 sequence is 15 residues long. Germline V gene lookup returns CDR1 LNHDA and CDR2 SQIVND (reference sequence). CDR3 DNA: TGTGCTATAAGGGACACCGGGGACAGGGGCTATGGCTACACCTTC. This sequence encodes CAIRDTGDRGYGYTF.

There are a few counts of this clone. The rearrangement uses TRBV6-5 and TRBJ2-5; a weak D match, TRBD1 (5 bases). Germline-derived CDR1 and CDR2 are MNHEY and SVGAGI. The CDR3 is made up of 13 amino acids. V was cut by 2 bases and J by 7 bases, with 11 bases left in between. The CDR3 reads CASSYTPRGTQYF. CDR3 nucleotide sequence: TGTGCCAGCAGTTACACGCCAAGGGGGACCCAGTACTTC.

This clone was counted a few times. The chain recombines TRBV9 with TRBJ2-5; D might be TRBD1 (5 bases). Germline V CDR1 and CDR2: SGDLS, YYNGEE. This CDR3 has 15 amino acids. Trimming shortened V by 2 bases and J by 4 bases, and 15 bases separated the two germline ends. The CDR3 region has the DNA TGTGCCAGCAGCGTGAGCAGGGATTACCGAGAGACCCAGTACTTC. This translates into CASSVSRDYRETQYF.

V usage is TRBV7-9 and J usage is TRBJ2-3; 8 nucleotides line up with TRBD1. The CDR3 contains 16 residues. Germline values: CDR1 SEHNR, CDR2 FQNEAQ (reference sequence). The V segment lost 4 bases and the J segment 4 bases; nucleotides outside the gene matches: 10. The CDR3 DNA is TGTGCCAGCAGCTCAGGACAGGGCAGAGAGGCAGATACGCAGTATTTT. This codes for CASSSGQGREADTQYF.

This clone was found once. V gene TRBV2 combines with J gene TRBJ2-5; 7 bases match TRBD1. Germline V lookup: CDR1 SNHLY, CDR2 FYNNEI. CDR3 length: 13 amino acids. Losses at the gene ends were 7 bases for V and 5 bases for J; bases not matched to a gene: 7. The CDR3 coding sequence is TGTGCCAGCACCAGACAGGGCTGGGAGACCCAGTACTTC. Translating it yields CASTRQGWETQYF.

This chain uses TRBV6-5 with TRBJ2-2, with 11 bases that match TRBD2. Looked up from germline, CDR1 is MNHEY and CDR2 is SVGAGI. The CDR3 consists of 14 residues. Germline trimming cut 9 bases from V and 4 bases from J; bases unmatched to any gene: 4. CDR3 bases: TGTGCCAGAAGACTAGCGGGAACCACCGGGGAGCTGTTTTTT. Translated: CARRLAGTTGELFF.

The chain employs TRBV7-9 and TRBJ2-7, with TRBD2 matching 9 bases. Germline CDR1 reads SEHNR; CDR2 reads FQNEAQ (reference sequence). The CDR3 contains 15 residues. V lost 4 bases to trimming and J lost 10 bases; unmatched junction nucleotides: 14. CDR3 nucleotide sequence: TGTGCCAGCAGCTCTCTAATAGCGGGAGAATACCCCCAGTACTTC. This sequence encodes CASSSLIAGEYPQYF.

This clone was seen ten or more times. The same CDR3 also results from other DNA sequences found in this sample. This chain connects TRBV5-4 to TRBJ1-4, with unresolved D. The CDR3 has 17 residues. The germline V and J ends were trimmed by 0 bases and 5 bases, with 17 bases remaining between them. Germline V gene sequence: CDR1 SGHNT, CDR2 YYREEE (reference sequence). Written as DNA, the CDR3 is TGTGCCAGCAGCTTGGGGCCAGTGCCCCTCACAAATGAAAAACTGTTTTTT. Protein: CASSLGPVPLTNEKLFF.